This T cell receptor (beta chain) was sequenced during a study of CD8 T cells in Susac syndrome. Study-wide results and limits: As the study acknowledged, the number of individuals who were part of its TCR sequencing and HLA analysis was relatively small.

V lost 10 bases, J lost 3 bases, and 16 bases lay in between. The CDR3 covers 14 residues. Germline V gives CDR1 LNHDA, CDR2 SQIVND (reference sequence). CD8+ and CD4+ T cells circulating in blood were sequenced for TCR beta. With random hexamers, roughly 0.5 to 1 ug RNA was reverse transcribed. The amplification used immunoSEQ multiplex PCR on TCR beta CDR3; it spanned 54 Vbeta and 13 Jbeta. TCRdb itself ran the immunoSEQ multiplex PCR reads through MiXCR, one entry per CDR3 protein. Of under 25,000 distinct CDR3 sequences listed, around 94% are singletons. Note on this clonotype: Antigen: not known.

The sequencing sample was made of CD8+ T cells from PBMCs. This TCR came from a human donor in good health. V is TRBV19 and J is TRBJ1-5; weak D call: TRBD1 (6 bases). This chain's CDR3 is CATQRDNTNQPQHF. CDR3 nucleotide sequence: TGTGCCACCCAGCGGGACAACACCAATCAGCCCCAGCATTTT.